This TCR beta chain was recorded in a study of T cells in Graves' hyperthyroidism and ophthalmopathy. Whole-study findings and limits: From stable hyperthyroidism, ophthalmopathy was separated by a 13 V-J model.

RNA transcripts gave rise to amplified TCR beta CDR3 regions. TCR CDR3 regions were first amplified by RT-PCR with HTBI primers. TCRdb redid the calling of the multiplex PCR reads with MiXCR, one entry per CDR3 protein. The sample yields 300,000 to 450,000 distinct CDR3 sequences, roughly 14% seen once. The CDR3 runs to 15 residues. The junction had 5 bases not matched to a gene; V was cut back by 5 bases and J by 6 bases. Concerning this clonotype itself: Its cognate antigen is unknown.

Drawn at first hyperthyroidism diagnosis, the blood sample preceded any ophthalmopathy symptoms. Sequenced: blood. The clonotype comes from a woman under 30 with Graves' hyperthyroidism that later progressed to Graves' ophthalmopathy. The J gene is TRBJ2-2, the V gene TRBV6-7, with 11 bases lining up with TRBD1. TRBV6-7 is reported as an ORF; its role is uncertain. CDR3 bases: TGTGCCAGCAGTGGACAGGGGGCAAAGTCCGGGGAGCTGTTTTTT. It yields the protein CASSGQGAKSGELFF.